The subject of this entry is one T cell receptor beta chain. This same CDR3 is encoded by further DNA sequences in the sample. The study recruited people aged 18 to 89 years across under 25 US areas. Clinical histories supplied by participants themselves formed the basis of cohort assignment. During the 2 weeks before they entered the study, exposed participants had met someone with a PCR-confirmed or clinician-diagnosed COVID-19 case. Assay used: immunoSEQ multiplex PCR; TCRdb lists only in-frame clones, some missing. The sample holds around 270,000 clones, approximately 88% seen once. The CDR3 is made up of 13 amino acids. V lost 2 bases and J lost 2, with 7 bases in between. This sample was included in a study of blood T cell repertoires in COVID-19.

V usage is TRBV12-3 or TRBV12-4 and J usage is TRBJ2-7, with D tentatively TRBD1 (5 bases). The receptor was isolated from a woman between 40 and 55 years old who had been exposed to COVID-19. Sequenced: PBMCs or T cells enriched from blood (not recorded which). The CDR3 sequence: CASSLQGPYEQYF. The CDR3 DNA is TGTGCCAGCAGTTTACAGGGTCCCTACGAGCAGTACTTC.